This T cell receptor beta chain stems from a study of cytomegalovirus exposure and HLA in healthy donors. The PCR used 60 Vbeta and 13 Jbeta primers. Profiled with immunoSEQ multiplex PCR; TCRdb holds only in-frame clones, not every one. The sample has more than 60,000 clones; around 84% are singletons. Trimming stripped 0 bases from V and 1 base from J, with 9 bases between. Germline V gene sequence: CDR1 MNHEY, CDR2 SVGAGI. This CDR3 contains 15 residues. The clonotype originates from a woman aged 40 to 50 in good health and CMV-seropositive. The chain combines TRBV6-5 with TRBJ1-1; TRBD1 might be the D (5 bases). Sequenced material: PBMCs. CDR3 coding DNA: TGTGCCAGCAGTTACTCGGGACTCAGGAACACTGAAGCTTTCTTT. Its translation is CASSYSGLRNTEAFF.